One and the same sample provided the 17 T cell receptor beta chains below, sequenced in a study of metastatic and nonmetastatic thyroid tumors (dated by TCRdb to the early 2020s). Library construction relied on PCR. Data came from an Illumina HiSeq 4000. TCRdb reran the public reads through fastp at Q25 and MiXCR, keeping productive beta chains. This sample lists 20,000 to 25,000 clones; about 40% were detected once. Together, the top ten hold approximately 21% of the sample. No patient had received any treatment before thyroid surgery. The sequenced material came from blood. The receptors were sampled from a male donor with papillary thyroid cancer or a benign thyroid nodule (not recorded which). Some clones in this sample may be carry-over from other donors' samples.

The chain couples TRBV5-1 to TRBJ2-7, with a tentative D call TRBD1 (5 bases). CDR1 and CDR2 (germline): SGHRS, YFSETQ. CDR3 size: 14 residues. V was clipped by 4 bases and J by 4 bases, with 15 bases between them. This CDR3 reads CASSLSSKGYEQYF. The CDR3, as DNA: TGCGCCAGCAGCCTCTCATCCAAGGGGTACGAGCAGTACTTC.

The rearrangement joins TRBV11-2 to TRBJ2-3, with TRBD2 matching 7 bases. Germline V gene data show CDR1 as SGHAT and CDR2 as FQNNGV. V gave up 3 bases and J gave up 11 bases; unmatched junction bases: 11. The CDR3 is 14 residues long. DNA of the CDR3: TGTGCCAGCAGCTTGGGGGGAGGGACCGAGGGGCAGTATTTT. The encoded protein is CASSLGGGTEGQYF.

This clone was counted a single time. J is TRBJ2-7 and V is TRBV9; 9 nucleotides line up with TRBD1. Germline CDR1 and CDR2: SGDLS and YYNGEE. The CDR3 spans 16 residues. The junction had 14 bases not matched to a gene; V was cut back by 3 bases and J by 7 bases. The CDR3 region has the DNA TGTGCCAGCAGCGGTGGGGGACAGGGAAAGTTCACGGAGCAGTACTTC. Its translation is CASSGGGQGKFTEQYF. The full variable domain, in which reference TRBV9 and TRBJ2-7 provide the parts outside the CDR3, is DSGVTQTPKHLITATGQRVTLRCSPRSGDLSVYWYQQSLDQGLQFLIQYYNGEERAKGNILERFSAQQFPDLHSELNLSSLELGDSALYFCASSGGGQGKFTEQYFGPGTRLTVT.

CDR3 loop: CALRSWHGYTF. For the CDR3, the DNA is TGTGCCCTACGGTCGTGGCATGGCTACACCTTC. V is TRBV30 and J is TRBJ1-2; D not resolved. There are 11 residues in the CDR3. The V gene's germline CDR1 is GTSNPN and CDR2 SVGIG (reference sequence). V was pared by 8 bases and J by 6 bases, with 13 bases between. The entire variable domain, with the rest obtained from reference TRBV30 and TRBJ1-2, is as follows: SQTIHQWPATLVQPVGSPLSLECTVEGTSNPNLYWYRQAAGRGLQLLFYSVGIGQISSEVPQNLSASRPQDRQFILSSKKLLLSDSGFYLCALRSWHGYTFGSGTRLTVV.

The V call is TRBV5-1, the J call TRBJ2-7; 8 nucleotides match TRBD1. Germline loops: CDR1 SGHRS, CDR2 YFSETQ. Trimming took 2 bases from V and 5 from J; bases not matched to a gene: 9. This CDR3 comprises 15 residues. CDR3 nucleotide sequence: TGCGCCAGCAGCTTTGGGGACAGGCGAGAGGACGAGCAGTACTTC. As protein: CASSFGDRREDEQYF.

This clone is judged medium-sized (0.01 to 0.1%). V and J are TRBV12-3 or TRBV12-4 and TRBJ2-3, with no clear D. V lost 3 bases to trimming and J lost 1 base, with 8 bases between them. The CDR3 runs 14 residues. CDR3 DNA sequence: TGTGCCAGCAGTTTTAAGGCTGGCACAGATACGCAGTATTTT. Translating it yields CASSFKAGTDTQYF.

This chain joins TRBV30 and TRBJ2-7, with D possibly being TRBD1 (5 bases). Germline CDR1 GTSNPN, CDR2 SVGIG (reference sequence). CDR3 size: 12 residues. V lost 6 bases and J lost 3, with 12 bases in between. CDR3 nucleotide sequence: TGTGCCTGCCTTAACCAGGGCTACGAGCAGTACTTC. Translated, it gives CACLNQGYEQYF.

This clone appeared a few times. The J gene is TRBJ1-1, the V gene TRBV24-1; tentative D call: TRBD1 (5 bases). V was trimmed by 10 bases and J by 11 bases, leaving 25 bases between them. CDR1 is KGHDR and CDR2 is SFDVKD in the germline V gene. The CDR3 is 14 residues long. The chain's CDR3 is CATQSQDESSGAFF. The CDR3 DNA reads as TGTGCCACTCAATCACAGGATGAATCGTCTGGCGCTTTCTTT.

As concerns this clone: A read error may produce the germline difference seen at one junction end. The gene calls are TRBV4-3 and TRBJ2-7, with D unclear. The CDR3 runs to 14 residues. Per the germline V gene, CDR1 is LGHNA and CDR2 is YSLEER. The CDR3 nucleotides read TGCGCCAGCAGCCAAGATGGAAACCTCACTGAGCCGTACTTC. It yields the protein CASSQDGNLTEPYF.

In DNA form, the CDR3 reads TGTGCCAGCAGTTCCCGGACAGGCTCCTACGAGCAGTACTTC. Its protein product is CASSSRTGSYEQYF. The chain has TRBV28 and TRBJ2-7; 7 nucleotides match TRBD1. The CDR3 is 14 residues long. Germline values: CDR1 MDHEN, CDR2 SYDVKM. The ends lost 4 bases at V and 0 bases at J; junction bases unmatched: 3.

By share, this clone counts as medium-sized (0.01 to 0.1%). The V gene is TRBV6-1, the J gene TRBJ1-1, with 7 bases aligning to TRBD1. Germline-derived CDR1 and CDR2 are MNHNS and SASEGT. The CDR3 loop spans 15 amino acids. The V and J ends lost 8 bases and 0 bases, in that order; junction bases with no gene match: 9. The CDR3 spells CASVRTGNMNTEAFF. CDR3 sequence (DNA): TGTGCCAGCGTAAGGACAGGAAACATGAACACTGAAGCTTTCTTT.

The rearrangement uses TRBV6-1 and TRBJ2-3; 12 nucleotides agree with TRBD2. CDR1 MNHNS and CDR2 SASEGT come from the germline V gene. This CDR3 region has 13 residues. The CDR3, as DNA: TGTGCGACACTAGCGGGGGGTTCCGATACGCAGTATTTT. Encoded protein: CATLAGGSDTQYF.

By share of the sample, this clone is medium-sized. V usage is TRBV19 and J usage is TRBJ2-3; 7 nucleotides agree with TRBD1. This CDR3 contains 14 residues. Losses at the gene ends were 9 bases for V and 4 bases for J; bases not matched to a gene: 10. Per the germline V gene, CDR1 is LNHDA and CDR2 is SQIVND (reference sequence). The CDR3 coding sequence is TGTGCCAGCCTCCGACAGGGTGGAGCAGATACGCAGTATTTT. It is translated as CASLRQGGADTQYF.

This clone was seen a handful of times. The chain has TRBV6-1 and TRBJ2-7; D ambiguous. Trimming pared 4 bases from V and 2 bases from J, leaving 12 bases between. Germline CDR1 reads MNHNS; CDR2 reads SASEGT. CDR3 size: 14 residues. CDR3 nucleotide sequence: TGTGCCAGCAGTGTTGAGGCCGGAGCCTACGAGCAGTACTTC. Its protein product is CASSVEAGAYEQYF.

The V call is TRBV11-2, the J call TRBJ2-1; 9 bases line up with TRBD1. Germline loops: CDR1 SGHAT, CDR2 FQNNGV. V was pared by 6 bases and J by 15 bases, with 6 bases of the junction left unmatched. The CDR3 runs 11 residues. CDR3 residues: CASSSGTGRFF. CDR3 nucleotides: TGTGCCAGCAGTTCAGGGACAGGGAGGTTCTTC.

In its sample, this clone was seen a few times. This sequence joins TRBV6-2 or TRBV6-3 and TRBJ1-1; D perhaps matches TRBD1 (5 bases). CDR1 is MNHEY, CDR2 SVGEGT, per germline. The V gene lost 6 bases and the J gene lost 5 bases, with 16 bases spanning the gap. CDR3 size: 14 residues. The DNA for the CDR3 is TGTGCCAGCAGACTTGACAGCCTGAGGACTGAAGCTTTCTTT. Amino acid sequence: CASRLDSLRTEAFF.

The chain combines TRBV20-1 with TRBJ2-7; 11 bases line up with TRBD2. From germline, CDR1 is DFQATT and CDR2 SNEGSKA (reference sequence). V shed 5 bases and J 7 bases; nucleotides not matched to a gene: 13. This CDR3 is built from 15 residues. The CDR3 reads CSAPRGLAATAEQYF. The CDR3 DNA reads TGCAGTGCTCCTAGGGGACTAGCGGCAACGGCGGAGCAGTACTTC.